This paragraph covers one T cell receptor (beta chain) sequence. Antigen specificity is unknown. TCR beta libraries were prepared from cDNA with unique molecular identifiers. When about 0.85 to 11 million T cells were used, they gave about 490,000 cDNA molecules. TCRdb processed the PCR reads anew with MiXCR; each CDR3 protein has one entry. The table includes almost 700,000 distinct CDR3 sequences, 59% detected once. This sample was included in a study of post-analysis software for immune sequencing data. Study-wide results and limits: There was significantly lower normalized Chao1 diversity in multiple sclerosis patients than in controls. Co-batched samples clustered tightly together by F measure.

The material sequenced was blood. The clonotype was recovered from a girl aged 2 to 10 with multiple sclerosis.

CDR3 DNA: TGTGCCAGCAGCCCTAGCGGGGTGGTTGATACGCAGTATTTT. It translates to CASSPSGVVDTQYF. This sequence joins TRBV12-3 or TRBV12-4 and TRBJ2-3, with 9 bases aligning to TRBD2. The V segment lost 6 bases and the J segment 6 bases; nucleotides outside the gene matches: 7. There are 14 residues in the CDR3.